This is a list of T cell receptor beta chains from one sample in a study of blood T cell repertoires in COVID-19. The data were produced by immunoSEQ multiplex PCR, yet TCRdb's version contains in-frame clones alone and is incomplete. This sample yields roughly 80,000 clones, of which almost 85% are seen a single time; approximately 12% belongs to the top ten. The sample taken for sequencing was peripheral blood. Receptors were obtained from an older man with acute or convalescent COVID-19. The CDR3 runs from the conserved cysteine through the conserved F or W. D genes are given only for firm matches. Size tells how often a clone was seen (once, few, many) or the class of an expanded clone, and some rows leave it out.

D,size,J,V,DNA,CDR3
NA,NA,TRBJ1-4,TRBV2,TGTGCCAGCAGTGACAGGGGACCGATGAGTGAAAAACTGTTTTTT,CASSDRGPMSEKLFF
TRBD2,few,TRBJ2-7,TRBV19,TGTGCCAGCAAAAGTTACGGGACTAGCGGGTACGAGCAGTACTTC,CASKSYGTSGYEQYF
TRBD1,NA,TRBJ2-7,TRBV19,TGTGCCAGTACCGGGACAGGGGGCTACGAGCAGTACTTC,CASTGTGGYEQYF
TRBD1,NA,TRBJ2-5,TRBV9,TGTGCCAGCAGCGGAAGGACAGGACAAGAGACCCAGTACTTC,CASSGRTGQETQYF
NA,NA,TRBJ1-1,TRBV6-5,TGTGCCAGCACCCTGGGGGGGGGCCTCACTGAAGCTTTCTTT,CASTLGGGLTEAFF
TRBD1,NA,TRBJ1-1,TRBV24-1,TGTGCCACCAGTGATTCCGACAGGGGTGTCGCTTTCTTT,CATSDSDRGVAFF
TRBD1,NA,TRBJ1-6,TRBV5-8,TGTGCCAGCAGCTTTCACAGGGGCAAAAATTCACCCCTCCACTTT,CASSFHRGKNSPLHF
NA,NA,TRBJ1-3,TRBV11-2,TGTGCCAGCAGCTTAGAGTCCCGTTGGGCAACCTCTGGAAACACCATATATTTT,CASSLESRWATSGNTIYF
NA,NA,TRBJ1-5,TRBV4-1,TGCGCCAGCAGCCCAACAGGGACCTGGGATCAGCCCCAGCATTTT,CASSPTGTWDQPQHF
TRBD1,NA,TRBJ2-2,TRBV5-1,TGCGCCAGCAGATACGGACAGGGGTCCGGGGAGCTGTTTTTT,CASRYGQGSGELFF
NA,NA,TRBJ1-1,TRBV18,TGTGCCAGCTCACCACCGCAGGGGTCGGGAACTGAAGCTTTCTTT,CASSPPQGSGTEAFF